This T cell receptor (beta chain) comes out of a study of blood T cell repertoires in COVID-19 (dated by TCRdb to the early 2020s). For the wider study: The collaborator samples originated in the United States, Italy and Spain and spanned the acute and convalescent phases of COVID-19. The material from the prospective study consisted of cDNA or gDNA derived from T cells, B-cell-depleted T cells, or PBMCs. Subjects who had been exposed to COVID-19, were actively infected with it, or had recovered from it provided the deeply sampled blood TCRbeta repertoires that made up the dataset. The repertoires were released in a freely available public database meant as a resource for research on the immune response to SARS-CoV-2. The samples were drawn from the first 160 participants of the ongoing ImmuneRACE study and from some 1,300 subjects provided by 6 global collaborators. The sample metadata nearly always contained a de-identified subject ID, COVID-19 status, age in years and sex. HLA class I and class II types, where available, came from metadata supplied by the sample provider rather than from assay-based typing. General conclusions and limits of the study: The quantity of clinical and demographic metadata differed by source and by participant and was supplied without curation.

In the case of this clone: Which antigen it targets is not known. Base qualities are not recorded, but no much larger clone differs from it by a single base.

Collaborating institutions collected whole blood in K2EDTA tubes following their own protocols. Collaborator samples were shipped for TCRbeta analysis as frozen whole blood, isolated PBMCs, or DNA extracted from either sample type. The immunoSEQ Assay, a bias-controlled multiplex PCR, was used to amplify TCRbeta CDR3 regions from genomic DNA. In the authors' own workflow: The number of nucleated cells in each sample was estimated from the amplification of reference gene primers within the assay. To quantify the absolute abundance of each unique TCRbeta CDR3 rearrangement, sequence reads were collapsed and filtered. For each sample, productive Simpson clonality was calculated by taking the square root of Simpson's diversity index across productive rearrangements. Drawn from immuneACCESS, this table holds only the in-frame rearrangements with V and J called that TCRdb kept. Clones are partly lost; checked studies trace under half to an unresolved V gene and leave the rest unexplained. That table gives V, J and clone size, and the DNA gave D and trimming. Counted in this sample were about 200,000 clones; about 89% of them appeared once. The top ten clonotypes cover 4% to 5.5% of the sample.

For CDR1 and CDR2, the germline V gene lists SNHLY and FYNNEI. From the cysteine through the phenylalanine, the CDR3 covers 16 amino acids. Only CDR3 DNA remains: 48 bases, in frame from the first base. V is cut back by 0 bases and J by 2 bases, with 3 bases in the junction unmatched. Sequenced sample: peripheral blood. The origin of this receptor is a woman aged 40 to 49 with acute or convalescent COVID-19. The chain uses TRBV2 and TRBJ2-2, with 7 bases matching TRBD1. The DNA reads TGTGCCAGCAGTGAAGCGGGGACAGCTAACACCGGGGAGCTGTTTTTT. It translates to CASSEAGTANTGELFF.